This TCR beta chain was sequenced during a study of human CD8 memory T cell subsets. Whole-study findings and limits: Unlike effector memory cells, stem-like memory and precursor exhausted T cells displayed similarly high diversity.

There are 20 residues in the CDR3. Germline CDR1 and CDR2: MDHEN and SYDVKM. Measured by frequency, this clonotype is medium-sized. The antigen remains undetermined. Libraries of TCR beta chains were produced by 5' RACE (UMI-labeled). TCRdb re-called the 5' RACE reads and gives one entry per CDR3 protein, without DNA. The data show 5,000 to 6,000 distinct CDR3 sequences, and the top ten clones hold roughly a sixth. This TCR derives from a human donor in good health. The genes are TRBV28 and TRBJ2-7; TCRdb indicates TRBD2, and absent DNA this call remains unverified. The source material was CD8+ T cells from PBMCs. The CDR3 is CASSLTPGTSGRLLGYEQYF. Variable domain in full (rest from reference TRBV28 and TRBJ2-7): DVKVTQSSRYLVKRTGEKVFLECVQDMDHENMFWYRQDPGLGLRLIYFSYDVKMKEKGDIPEGYSVSREKKERFSLILESASTNQTSMYLCASSLTPGTSGRLLGYEQYFGPGTRLTVT.